This T cell receptor (beta chain) comes out of a study of cytomegalovirus exposure and HLA in healthy donors. The study, taken as a whole, reports: The productive fraction for most TCR beta V segments was about 87% or about 30% in an earlier analysis.

The CDR3 covers 14 residues. Germline lookup yields CDR1 SGHDT and CDR2 YYEEEE. The junction had 5 bases not matched to a gene; V was cut back by 4 bases and J by 2 bases. The PCR made use of 60 Vbeta and 13 Jbeta primers. Here immunoSEQ multiplex PCR was the method, and the copy in TCRdb shows in-frame clones only, minus some. The table lists approximately 100,000 clones, 10% of them singletons. About this clone: Its antigen remains unidentified.

Sequencing was carried out using PBMCs. The sequence derives from a man in his forties or fifties in good health and CMV-seropositive. J is TRBJ1-2 and V is TRBV5-6; 7 bases agree with TRBD1. This chain's CDR3 is CASSPDRWNYGYTF. For the CDR3, the DNA is TGTGCCAGCAGCCCGGACAGGTGGAACTATGGCTACACCTTC.